This T cell receptor (beta chain) was sequenced in a study of T cell repertoires in cytomegalovirus infection. Turning to the study itself: It was the public TCR beta signatures that indicated both CMV infection and matching HLA type. Points from the study as a whole: Dominating the ex vivo response were HLA-C-restricted CMV-specific TCR beta clonotypes. Summed public TCR beta family frequency identified CMV carriers bearing the relevant HLA.

Each CDR3 protein is one row after TCRdb ran MiXCR on the reads. In the table there are about 310,000 distinct CDR3 sequences, roughly 15% of which are singletons. Ten or more counts support this clonotype. What it binds is not known. Germline loops: CDR1 SGHTA, CDR2 FQGNSA. Trimming removed 0 bases from V and 10 bases from J, with 13 bases in between. This CDR3 has 14 amino acids. This clonotype was obtained from a human donor in good health (CMV status not recorded). Some clones in this sample may be carry-over from other donors' samples. The material sequenced was PBMCs. This rearrangement joins TRBV7-2 to TRBJ2-1; D might be TRBD1 (5 bases). The CDR3 bases are TGTGCCAGCAGCTTAGCTGCAGGGCTGGAAGAGCAGTTCTTC. This codes for CASSLAAGLEEQFF. Based on the CDR3 plus reference TRBV7-2 and TRBJ2-1, the full variable domain is GAGVSQSPSNKVTEKGKDVELRCDPISGHTALYWYRQSLGQGLEFLIYFQGNSAPDKSGLPSDRFSAERTGGSVSTLTIQRTQQEDSAVYLCASSLAAGLEEQFFGPGTRLTVL.